Each of the 25 T cell receptor beta chains below was sequenced from the same sample in a study of blood T cell repertoires in COVID-19. Using immunoSEQ multiplex PCR, the repertoire was profiled, and TCRdb retains in-frame clones only, with some absent. The sample carries fewer than 150,000 clones, 75% to 90% recorded once. Input material: peripheral blood. The receptor source for this set is a woman older than 75 with acute or convalescent COVID-19.

The CDR3 bases are TGTGCCAGTAGCAGTTTAGATACGCAGTATTTT. Translating gives CASSSLDTQYF. The V and J genes are TRBV19 and TRBJ2-3; no firm D call. V was clipped by 6 bases and J by 5 bases, with 6 bases between them. There are 11 residues in the CDR3. Germline CDR1 LNHDA, CDR2 SQIVND (reference sequence). The variable domain in full, with the rest retrieved from reference TRBV19 and TRBJ2-3, is DGGITQSPKYLFRKEGQNVTLSCEQNLNHDAMYWYRQDPGQGLRLIYYSQIVNDFQKGDIAEGYSVSREKKESFPLTVTSAQKNPTAFYLCASSSLDTQYFGPGTRLTVL.

This sequence joins TRBV18 and TRBJ1-1; D remains unclear. Germline lookup yields CDR1 KGHSH and CDR2 LQKENI. Trimming removed 2 bases at V and 8 bases at J, with 9 bases between. This CDR3 has 12 residues. The CDR3 bases are TGTGCCAGCTCACCAAATTTGAGGGAAGCTTTCTTT. Protein product: CASSPNLREAFF.

The V and J genes are TRBV18 and TRBJ2-6; 7 bases align to TRBD1. The germline gives CDR1 KGHSH, CDR2 LQKENI. V lost 6 bases to trimming and J lost 0 bases; unmatched junction nucleotides: 11. The CDR3 is made up of 18 amino acids. CDR3 DNA sequence: TGTGCCAGCTCCTATTCTAACAGGGGTAACTCTGGGGCCAACGTCCTGACTTTC. As protein: CASSYSNRGNSGANVLTF.

This clone came up a few times. The rearrangement links TRBV7-2 to TRBJ1-5, with D uncertain. This CDR3 contains 14 residues. V lost 5 bases to trimming and J lost 3 bases, with 11 bases between them. The germline V gene encodes CDR1 SGHTA and CDR2 FQGNSA. The CDR3: CASSQTASNQPQHF. The CDR3 region has the DNA TGTGCCAGCAGCCAAACAGCTTCCAATCAGCCCCAGCATTTT.

This clone was recorded once. The chain combines TRBV2 with TRBJ2-4; 13 nucleotides line up with TRBD2. The CDR3 loop spans 17 amino acids. Germline CDR1 SNHLY, CDR2 FYNNEI. V lost 4 bases and J lost 6; bases outside the gene matches: 9. CDR3 nucleotide sequence: TGTGCCAGCAGTGGGAGGACTAGCGGGAGATCCGGAAACATTCAGTACTTC. Translating gives CASSGRTSGRSGNIQYF.

The rearrangement links TRBV7-8 to TRBJ2-5; the match to TRBD2 covers 15 bases. The CDR3 length is 18 residues. CDR1 is SGHVS and CDR2 is FQNEAQ in the germline V gene. The V gene end was trimmed by 5 bases and the J gene end by 3 bases; junction bases not matched to a gene: 10. In nucleotides, the CDR3 is TGTGCCAGCAGCCATGGGACTAGCGGGGGGATGTGGGAAGAGACCCAGTACTTC. This translates into CASSHGTSGGMWEETQYF.

The chain combines TRBV10-3 with TRBJ2-3, with TRBD2 identical over 8 bases. Germline V lookup: CDR1 ENHRY, CDR2 SYGVKD. The length of the CDR3 is 15 residues. J lost 1 base, V lost 5 bases, and 5 bases had no gene match. CDR3 in amino acids: CAISRAGEGTDTQYF. The CDR3, as DNA: TGTGCCATCAGTCGAGCGGGGGAGGGCACAGATACGCAGTATTTT.

The V and J genes are TRBV7-2 and TRBJ2-3; 7 nucleotides agree with TRBD2. There are 14 residues in the CDR3. The V segment lost 3 bases and the J segment 6 bases; nucleotides outside the gene matches: 6. Germline V lookup: CDR1 SGHTA, CDR2 FQGNSA. CDR3 in amino acids: CASSFNGGGDTQYF. The CDR3 bases are TGTGCCAGCAGCTTTAACGGGGGAGGGGATACGCAGTATTTT.

V is TRBV7-6 and J is TRBJ1-2, with 9 bases that match TRBD1. The junction had 7 bases not matched to a gene; V was cut back by 4 bases and J by 4 bases. This CDR3 region has 15 residues. Germline V lookup: CDR1 SGHVS, CDR2 FNYEAQ. In nucleotides, the CDR3 is TGTGCCAGCAGCTCCCAGGACAGGGGAGTCTATGGCTACACCTTC. Amino acid sequence: CASSSQDRGVYGYTF.

The chain recombines TRBV12-5 with TRBJ2-5; 8 bases are shared with TRBD1. The CDR3 has 13 amino acids. J lost 3 bases, V lost 6 bases, and 3 bases had no gene match. Germline values: CDR1 LGHNT, CDR2 FRNRAP. CDR3 protein: CASGPTGEETQYF. CDR3 nucleotide sequence: TGTGCTAGTGGACCGACAGGGGAAGAGACCCAGTACTTC.

This clone is a singleton in its sample. CDR3 amino acids: CASSLSSSRNNSPLHF. The CDR3 nucleotides read TGTGCCAGCAGTTTATCTAGCAGTAGAAATAATTCACCCCTCCACTTT. V gene TRBV28 combines with J gene TRBJ1-6; D remains ambiguous. CDR1 and CDR2 from the germline V gene are MDHEN and SYDVKM. Trimming took 1 base from V and 5 from J, leaving 12 bases between them. This CDR3 region has 16 residues.

The V and J genes are TRBV11-2 and TRBJ2-3, with TRBD2 matching over 9 bases. The CDR3 contains 15 residues. Unmatched junction bases numbered 6, after V lost 5 bases and J lost 3 bases. Germline V gene lookup returns CDR1 SGHAT and CDR2 FQNNGV. This CDR3 is CASSPAGGRTDTQYF. The CDR3 bases are TGTGCCAGCAGCCCGGCGGGGGGGCGGACAGATACGCAGTATTTT.

The chain links TRBV5-1 to TRBJ1-5; D not certain. Deletions cut 4 bases from V and 0 bases from J, with 11 bases between. The germline gives CDR1 SGHRS, CDR2 YFSETQ. CDR3 length: 15 residues. The DNA of the CDR3 is TGCGCCAGCAGCCCGGAAGACTTTAGCAATCAGCCCCAGCATTTT. It is translated as CASSPEDFSNQPQHF.

The V gene is TRBV6-1, the J gene TRBJ2-7, with D possibly being TRBD1 (6 bases). Germline-derived CDR1 and CDR2 are MNHNS and SASEGT. The CDR3 consists of 15 residues. The V gene lost 2 bases and the J gene lost 3 bases, with 14 bases spanning the gap. CDR3 amino acids: CASSEQLRTDYEQYF. The CDR3 region has the DNA TGTGCCAGCAGTGAACAGCTGCGGACAGACTACGAGCAGTACTTC.

This clone rates as large (0.1 to 1%). The V and J genes are TRBV18 and TRBJ2-7, with D perhaps TRBD2 (5 bases). The CDR3 has 13 residues. Germline CDR1 KGHSH, CDR2 LQKENI. The germline V and J ends were trimmed by 3 bases and 3 bases, with 9 bases remaining between them. The CDR3 region has the DNA TGTGCCAGCTCACCTCTCGGGGACTACGAGCAGTACTTC. Residues: CASSPLGDYEQYF.

This chain links TRBV29-1 with TRBJ2-7, with D tentatively TRBD1 (5 bases). The CDR3 runs 15 residues. Germline assignment: CDR1 SQVTM and CDR2 ANQGSEA. The V gene lost 6 bases and the J gene lost 1 base, with 19 bases spanning the gap. CDR3 in DNA: TGCAGCGTAGCTCTAGGGGCGGCTAGATCCTACGAGCAGTACTTC. It yields the protein CSVALGAARSYEQYF.

V usage is TRBV7-6 and J usage is TRBJ2-2; weak D call: TRBD1 (5 bases). The ends were cut back, 2 bases at V and 3 bases at J, with 10 bases in the middle. Germline CDR1 is SGHVS and CDR2 is FNYEAQ. This CDR3 has 15 residues. Here the CDR3 DNA reads TGTGCCAGCAGCTTACGCAGGGCGGACACCGGGGAGCTGTTTTTT. Amino acids: CASSLRRADTGELFF.

The chain carries TRBV6-5 and TRBJ2-3, with 9 bases fitting TRBD1. J lost 6 bases, V lost 7 bases, and 11 bases had no gene match. The CDR3 spans 15 residues. Per germline, CDR1 MNHEY and CDR2 SVGAGI. The CDR3 loop reads CASNQQQGAWDTQYF. CDR3 bases: TGTGCCAGCAACCAGCAACAGGGGGCTTGGGATACGCAGTATTTT.

This clone was observed a few times. The CDR3 DNA follows: TGCGCCAGCAGGTTAACCTTCAGGGGCTCCTACGAGCAGTACTTC. It translates to CASRLTFRGSYEQYF. The chain employs TRBV5-1 and TRBJ2-7; D perhaps matches TRBD1 (6 bases). The CDR3 is 15 residues long. The germline V and J ends were trimmed by 5 bases and 0 bases, with 15 bases remaining between them. Germline assignment: CDR1 SGHRS and CDR2 YFSETQ.

This clone was counted ten times or more. This sequence joins TRBV5-1 and TRBJ2-7; no clear D gene. This CDR3 region has 13 residues. Germline V gene sequence: CDR1 SGHRS, CDR2 YFSETQ. Trimming took 4 bases from V and 0 from J, leaving 8 bases between them. The CDR3 DNA sequence: TGCGCCAGCAGCGTCGGTCCCTCCTACGAGCAGTACTTC. Protein product: CASSVGPSYEQYF. The full variable domain, completed using reference TRBV5-1 and TRBJ2-7, is KAGVTQTPRYLIKTRGQQVTLSCSPISGHRSVSWYQQTPGQGLQFLFEYFSETQRNKGNFPGRFSGRQFSNSRSEMNVSTLELGDSALYLCASSVGPSYEQYFGPGTRLTVT.

V gene TRBV2 combines with J gene TRBJ1-1; 8 bases are shared with TRBD1. This CDR3 is 15 amino acids long. Germline V gene data show CDR1 as SNHLY and CDR2 as FYNNEI. The V gene end was trimmed by 0 bases and the J gene end by 4 bases; junction bases not matched to a gene: 4. CDR3 residues: CASSEATGTGTEAFF. In DNA, the CDR3 is TGTGCCAGCAGTGAAGCGACCGGGACAGGCACTGAAGCTTTCTTT.

The rearrangement uses TRBV21-1 and TRBJ2-4; the table names TRBD2, a call not compared with the DNA. TRBV21-1 has pseudogene status. This CDR3 comprises 15 residues. CDR3 sequence: CASGRGGGAKNIQYF. As DNA, the CDR3 is TGTGCCAGCGGCCGGGGCGGGGGCGCCAAAAACATTCAGTACTTC.

This rearrangement joins TRBV4-1 to TRBJ1-2, with a possible D match to TRBD1 (6 bases). V lost 2 bases and J lost 8, with 15 bases in between. The CDR3 has 14 residues. Germline V lookup: CDR1 MGHRA, CDR2 YSYEKL. The chain's CDR3 is CASSQSWTDGGYTF. Written as DNA, the CDR3 is TGCGCCAGCAGCCAATCTTGGACAGACGGCGGCTACACCTTC.

The CDR3 reads CASRVGPRYTF. The CDR3 nucleotides are TGTGCCAGCAGGGTGGGCCCTCGCTACACCTTC. This rearrangement joins TRBV12-3 or TRBV12-4 to TRBJ1-2; unclear D gene. The V and J ends lost 6 bases and 9 bases respectively, with 11 bases between them. This CDR3 has 11 residues.

This chain links TRBV28 with TRBJ1-6, with D hard to call. This CDR3 comprises 12 residues. The germline CDR1 and CDR2 sequences are MDHEN and SYDVKM. V shed 7 bases and J shed 5 bases, with 6 bases lying between them. The CDR3 spells CASNLNNSPLHF. CDR3 in DNA: TGTGCCAGCAACCTAAATAATTCACCCCTCCACTTT.